This T cell receptor beta chain was captured by sequencing in a study of shared clonotypes between healthy human individuals. Whole-study findings and limits: Estimated richness values were generally larger in naive subsets than in memory subsets.

Healthy HIV-negative adults with no recent acute infections or vaccinations were recruited as donors. There were only Caucasian adults among the donors, and all lived in Nashville, Tennessee. Comment on this clone: The antigen is undetermined.

The data were produced by immunoSEQ multiplex PCR, yet TCRdb's version contains in-frame clones alone and is incomplete. The data show about 1 million clones, roughly 75% seen once. The sequence derives from a young man in good health. The sample comprised memory CD4+ T cells sorted from blood. Subset meaning: CD45RA-negative fraction.

CDR3 residues: CASSLTVGSGYNEQFF. CDR3 nucleotides: TGTGCCAGCAGTTTAACCGTGGGTAGCGGTTACAATGAGCAGTTCTTC. The gene calls are TRBV27 and TRBJ2-1, with D possibly being TRBD2 (6 bases). CDR3 length equals 16 residues. The germline gives CDR1 MNHEY, CDR2 SMNVEV (reference sequence). V shed 2 bases and J shed 4 bases, with 15 bases lying between them.